This entry is about one T cell receptor (beta chain). This sample was included in a study of cytomegalovirus exposure and HLA in healthy donors. CDR3 length equals 13 residues. The ends lost 6 bases at V and 6 bases at J; junction bases unmatched: 8. From germline, CDR1 is MNHEY and CDR2 SVGAGI. Primers: 60 Vbeta forward and 13 Jbeta reverse. Method: immunoSEQ multiplex PCR; TCRdb's copy keeps in-frame clones and lacks some. Counted here are 130,000 to 150,000 clones, around 73% occurring once; the ten biggest clones make up roughly an eighth. Sequences were obtained from PBMCs. The sequence came from a human donor in good health. J is TRBJ2-7 and V is TRBV6-5; 7 nucleotides agree with TRBD1. The CDR3 nucleotides read TGTGCCAGCAGGATCAACAGGGGTAGCGAGCAGTACTTC. Protein: CASRINRGSEQYF.